Following are 17 T cell receptor beta chains from one sample sequenced in a study of T cell repertoires in cytomegalovirus infection. TCRdb re-called the reads through MiXCR, storing one row per CDR3 protein. The table lists roughly 730,000 distinct CDR3 sequences, 30% to 35% of them singletons. These TCRs' antigens remain unknown. Sequences were derived from cultured PBMCs, sampled from culture after CMV antigen stimulation. These receptors were collected from a human donor in good health (CMV status not recorded). Some clones in this sample may be carry-over from other donors' samples.

The V and J genes are TRBV4-1 and TRBJ2-7; D not resolved. V was clipped by 0 bases and J by 5 bases, with 11 bases between them. CDR1 is MGHRA and CDR2 is YSYEKL in the germline V gene. The CDR3 length is 14 residues. The CDR3 DNA sequence: TGCGCCAGCAGCCAAGAAATTATGGTGGACGAGCAGTACTTC. It specifies CASSQEIMVDEQYF.

This sequence joins TRBV4-1 and TRBJ1-4, with 8 bases lining up with TRBD1. The length of the CDR3 is 15 residues. The germline V gene encodes CDR1 MGHRA and CDR2 YSYEKL. After removal of 5 bases from V and 7 bases from J, the junction contained 9 bases not matched to a gene. This chain's CDR3 is CASSTTPGGGEKLFF. Written as DNA, the CDR3 is TGCGCCAGCAGCACTACCCCAGGGGGCGGTGAAAAACTGTTTTTT.

This clonotype has a handful of counts. The V and J genes are TRBV6-6 and TRBJ1-5; unclear D gene. The V gene's germline CDR1 is MNHNY and CDR2 SVGAGI (reference sequence). The CDR3 has 17 amino acids. V was shortened by 0 bases and J by 0 bases, with 12 bases between the two germline ends. CDR3 DNA sequence: TGTGCCAGCAGTTACTCCTACCGAAGAGGTAGCAATCAGCCCCAGCATTTT. Its translation: CASSYSYRRGSNQPQHF.

Here the CDR3 reads CASSSINPDEKLFF. The CDR3 DNA reads as TGTGCCAGCAGCTCAATAAACCCGGATGAAAAACTGTTTTTT. The rearrangement uses TRBV7-9 and TRBJ1-4; D unresolved. This CDR3 is built from 14 residues. V lost 4 bases and J lost 6, with 12 bases in between. CDR1 SEHNR and CDR2 FQNEAQ come from the germline V gene (reference sequence).

This clonotype was seen more than once but under ten times. The chain links TRBV6-1 to TRBJ2-1; 10 positions agree with TRBD2. There are 15 residues in the CDR3. Looked up from germline, CDR1 is MNHNS and CDR2 is SASEGT. V was clipped by 6 bases and J by 5 bases; unmatched bases: 7. The DNA for the CDR3 is TGTGCCAGCAGGGCCTCAGCGGGGGGGGACAATGAGCAGTTCTTC. Its translation: CASRASAGGDNEQFF.

This clonotype was seen a few times. CDR3 in amino acids: CASSGGEAYEQYF. The DNA for the CDR3 is TGTGCCAGCAGCGGGGGAGAAGCCTACGAGCAGTACTTC. The J gene is TRBJ2-7, the V gene TRBV27; D is perhaps TRBD2 (6 bases). Trimming pared 6 bases from V and 2 bases from J, leaving 11 bases between. The CDR3 runs to 13 residues. CDR1 MNHEY and CDR2 SMNVEV come from the germline V gene (reference sequence).

J is TRBJ2-4 and V is TRBV11-3, with 9 bases aligning to TRBD2. V dropped 5 bases and J dropped 1; count of bases not matched to a gene: 6. Germline V gene lookup returns CDR1 SGHNT and CDR2 YENEEA. The CDR3 has 16 residues. Here the CDR3 reads CASSPAAGGAKNIQYF. CDR3 bases: TGTGCCAGCAGCCCCGCGGCGGGAGGGGCCAAAAACATTCAGTACTTC.

This chain joins TRBV7-2 and TRBJ2-7; 14 nucleotides agree with TRBD2. Germline CDR1 and CDR2: SGHTA and FQGNSA. Trimming took 7 bases from V and 8 from J; bases not matched to a gene: 7. CDR3 size: 14 residues. The CDR3 sequence is CASNLGLAGAQQYF. The CDR3 bases are TGTGCCAGCAACCTGGGACTAGCGGGAGCTCAGCAGTACTTC.

The chain couples TRBV4-1 to TRBJ2-1, with 12 bases matching TRBD2. Per the germline V gene, CDR1 is MGHRA and CDR2 is YSYEKL. CDR3 length equals 17 residues. J was trimmed by 0 bases and V by 5 bases; bases with no gene match: 5. The DNA of the CDR3 is TGCGCCAGCAGCGGACAGACTAGCGGGAGCTCCTACAATGAGCAGTTCTTC. This sequence encodes CASSGQTSGSSYNEQFF.

V gene TRBV6-2 or TRBV6-3 combines with J gene TRBJ2-1, with 12 bases identical to TRBD2. Germline loops: CDR1 MNHEY, CDR2 SVGEGT. V gave up 6 bases and J gave up 7 bases; unmatched junction bases: 10. This CDR3 has 16 residues. The CDR3 nucleotides are TGTGCCAGCAGCAACCCCCTAGCGGGAGGGCTGAATGAGCAGTTCTTC. Translating it yields CASSNPLAGGLNEQFF.

This clonotype was seen repeatedly, ten times or more. The CDR3 is CASSDPAEETQYF. The DNA of the CDR3 is TGTGCCAGCAGTGACCCAGCAGAAGAGACCCAGTACTTC. J is TRBJ2-5 and V is TRBV6-1; D unresolved. The V gene lost 3 bases and the J gene lost 3 bases, with 8 bases spanning the gap. Germline V CDR1 and CDR2: MNHNS, SASEGT. The CDR3 extends over 13 amino acids.

The DNA of the CDR3 is TGTGCCAGCAGCTCAGGTCAGGGACTAGCGAACACCGGGGAGCTGTTTTTT. This sequence encodes CASSSGQGLANTGELFF. The V gene is TRBV5-5, the J gene TRBJ2-2; 8 bases are a match to TRBD2. V trimming: 3 bases; J trimming: 0 bases; junction bases outside the gene matches: 7. CDR1 is SGHKS and CDR2 is YYEKEE in the germline V gene (reference sequence). The CDR3 covers 17 residues.

The chain recombines TRBV11-2 with TRBJ2-2; TRBD2 agrees at 7 bases. Germline loops: CDR1 SGHAT, CDR2 FQNNGV. The CDR3 consists of 15 residues. J lost 4 bases, V lost 2 bases, and 4 bases had no gene match. CDR3 bases: TGTGCCAGCAGCTTACTAGTAGCGGGCACCGGGGAGCTGTTTTTT. This encodes CASSLLVAGTGELFF.

The rearrangement uses TRBV7-2 and TRBJ2-5, with 11 bases aligning to TRBD1. From germline, CDR1 is SGHTA and CDR2 FQGNSA. The V segment lost 1 base and the J segment 7 bases; nucleotides outside the gene matches: 5. CDR3 length equals 15 residues. The CDR3 DNA is TGTGCCAGCAGCTTAGAGATTGGGACAGGGGGGACCCAGTACTTC. It is translated as CASSLEIGTGGTQYF.

This clonotype was seen ten or more times. J is TRBJ1-1 and V is TRBV7-8, with 8 bases matching TRBD1. CDR3 length equals 14 residues. Germline loops: CDR1 SGHVS, CDR2 FQNEAQ. Germline trimming cut 3 bases from V and 4 bases from J; bases unmatched to any gene: 4. The CDR3 is CASSLDRVITEAFF. The CDR3 DNA sequence: TGTGCCAGCAGCTTGGACAGGGTCATCACTGAAGCTTTCTTT.

This clonotype occurred a few times. V usage is TRBV6-6 and J usage is TRBJ2-5; 15 nucleotides align to TRBD2. Germline CDR1 and CDR2: MNHNY and SVGAGI (reference sequence). Trimming cost V 5 bases and J 1 base; bases outside gene matches: 8. The CDR3 sequence is 18 residues long. The CDR3 coding sequence is TGTGCCAGCAGTACCCCGGGACTAGCGGGGGGAATCCAAGAGACCCAGTACTTC. This gives the protein CASSTPGLAGGIQETQYF.

The rearrangement joins TRBV29-1 to TRBJ1-4; tentative D call: TRBD1 (6 bases). This CDR3 spans 15 amino acids. CDR1 and CDR2 (germline): SQVTM, ANQGSEA. V was shortened by 4 bases and J by 1 base, with 13 bases between the two germline ends. In DNA form, the CDR3 reads TGCAGCGTTGCCCCGGAAGGGGGAACTAATGAAAAACTGTTTTTT. Translation gives CSVAPEGGTNEKLFF.